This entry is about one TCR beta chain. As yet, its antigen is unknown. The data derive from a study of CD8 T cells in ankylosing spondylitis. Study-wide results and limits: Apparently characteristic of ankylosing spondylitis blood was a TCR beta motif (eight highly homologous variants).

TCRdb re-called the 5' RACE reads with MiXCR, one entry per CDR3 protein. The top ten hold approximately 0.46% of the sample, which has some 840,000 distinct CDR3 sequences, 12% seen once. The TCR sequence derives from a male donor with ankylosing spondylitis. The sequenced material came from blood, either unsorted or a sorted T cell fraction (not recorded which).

The CDR3 sequence: CASSYAIRDSYNEQFF. CDR3 in DNA: TGTGCCAGCAGTTACGCTATCAGGGACTCCTACAATGAGCAGTTCTTC. The rearrangement uses TRBV6-5 and TRBJ2-1, with D possibly being TRBD1 (5 bases). V was cut by 2 bases and J by 0 bases, with 11 bases left in between. The CDR3 spans 16 residues. Germline V gene lookup returns CDR1 MNHEY and CDR2 SVGAGI.